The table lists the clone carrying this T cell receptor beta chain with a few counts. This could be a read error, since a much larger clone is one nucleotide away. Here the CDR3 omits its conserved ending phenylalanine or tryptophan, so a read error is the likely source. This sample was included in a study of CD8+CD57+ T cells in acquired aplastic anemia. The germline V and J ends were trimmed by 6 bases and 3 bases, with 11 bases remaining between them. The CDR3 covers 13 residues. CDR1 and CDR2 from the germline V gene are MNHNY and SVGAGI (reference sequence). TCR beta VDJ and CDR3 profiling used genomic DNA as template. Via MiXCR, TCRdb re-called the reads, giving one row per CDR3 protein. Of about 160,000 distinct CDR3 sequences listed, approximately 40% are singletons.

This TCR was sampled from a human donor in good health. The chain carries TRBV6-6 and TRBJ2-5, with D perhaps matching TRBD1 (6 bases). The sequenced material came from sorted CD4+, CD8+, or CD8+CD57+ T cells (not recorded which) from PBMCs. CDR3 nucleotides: TGTGCCAGCAGCAGGGACACCAAAGAGACCCAGTACCTC. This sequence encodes CASSRDTKETQYL.